Presented here are 21 T cell receptor beta chains from one specimen sequenced in a study of T cell responses to AZD1222 COVID-19 vaccine. Assay used: immunoSEQ multiplex PCR; TCRdb lists only in-frame clones, some missing. The sample records approximately 150,000 clones, about 87% being singletons. The sample here was peripheral blood, taken on day 0 of AZD1222 vaccination. Receptors originate from an adult in good health.

The chain uses TRBV11-3 and TRBJ1-2; D might be TRBD1 (5 bases). Deletions cut 0 bases from V and 7 bases from J, with 15 bases between. CDR3 length equals 15 residues. CDR1 is SGHNT and CDR2 is YENEEA in the germline V gene. The CDR3 DNA is TGTGCCAGCAGCTTAGATCTCGGGGGATCGGGTGGCTACACCTTC. This translates into CASSLDLGGSGGYTF. Full variable domain (rest looked up from reference TRBV11-3 and TRBJ1-2): EAGVVQSPRYKIIEKKQPVAFWCNPISGHNTLYWYLQNLGQGPELLIRYENEEAVDDSQLPKDRFSAERLKGVDSTLKIQPAELGDSAVYLCASSLDLGGSGGYTFGSGTRLTVV.

The chain links TRBV12-3 or TRBV12-4 to TRBJ2-7; 7 nucleotides agree with TRBD2. The V segment lost 4 bases and the J segment 2 bases; nucleotides outside the gene matches: 2. This CDR3 region has 13 residues. The CDR3 nucleotides read TGTGCCAGCAGTTCAGCGGGACCCTACGAGCAGTACTTC. Its translation is CASSSAGPYEQYF.

The rearrangement links TRBV5-6 to TRBJ2-7, with 8 bases identical to TRBD1. Germline V gives CDR1 SGHDT, CDR2 YYEEEE. The CDR3 length is 15 residues. V gave up 2 bases and J gave up 4 bases; unmatched junction bases: 8. CDR3 sequence: CASSFRGQGFYEQYF. The CDR3 nucleotides read TGTGCCAGCAGCTTTCGTGGACAGGGCTTTTACGAGCAGTACTTC.

The V and J genes are TRBV2 and TRBJ1-2; D gene uncertain. Trimming removed 1 base at V and 6 bases at J, with 12 bases between. CDR3 size: 14 residues. From germline, CDR1 is SNHLY and CDR2 FYNNEI. The CDR3 nucleotides read TGTGCCAGCAGTGAAGATAGAGTGGTAGATGGCTACACCTTC. Protein sequence: CASSEDRVVDGYTF. Complete variable domain (other parts from reference TRBV2 and TRBJ1-2): EPEVTQTPSHQVTQMGQEVILRCVPISNHLYFYWYRQILGQKVEFLVSFYNNEISEKSEIFDDQFSVERPDGSNFTLKIRSTKLEDSAMYFCASSEDRVVDGYTFGSGTRLTVV.

Comment on this clone: The junction differs from germline at one of its ends, possibly a read error. The V and J genes are TRBV6-2 or TRBV6-3 and TRBJ2-7; no clear D gene. The CDR3 has 14 residues. CDR1 is MNHEY and CDR2 is SVGEGT in the germline V gene. CDR3 coding DNA: TGTGCCAGCAGTTACTCTCCCCTCTCCAACGAGCAGTACTTC. This codes for CASSYSPLSNEQYF.

This chain connects TRBV12-5 to TRBJ1-1; D is ambiguous. This CDR3 contains 13 residues. CDR1 is LGHNT, CDR2 FRNRAP, per germline. V was clipped by 2 bases and J by 1 base, with 5 bases between them. The DNA for the CDR3 is TGTGCTAGTGGTTTGAGGCCGAACACTGAAGCTTTCTTT. Protein: CASGLRPNTEAFF. The entire variable domain, with the rest obtained from reference TRBV12-5 and TRBJ1-1, is as follows: DARVTQTPRHKVTEMGQEVTMRCQPILGHNTVFWYRQTMMQGLELLAYFRNRAPLDDSGMPKDRFSAEMPDATLATLKIQPSEPRDSAVYFCASGLRPNTEAFFGQGTRLTVV.

This sequence joins TRBV13 and TRBJ1-1; D might be TRBD1 (6 bases). Germline V CDR1 and CDR2: PRHDT, FYEKMQ (reference sequence). This CDR3 has 15 residues. Between the trimmed V and J ends, which lost 5 bases and 0 bases, there was a span of 13 bases. Written as DNA, the CDR3 is TGTGCCAGCAGCCACAGGGAGTTGATGAACACTGAAGCTTTCTTT. Its protein is CASSHRELMNTEAFF.

DNA of the CDR3: TGTGCCAGTAGTATTACGGGAGGAGATTCACCCCTCCACTTT. It is translated as CASSITGGDSPLHF. The chain combines TRBV19 with TRBJ1-6; D gene unclear. The CDR3 is 14 amino acids. Trimming took 3 bases from V and 8 from J, leaving 11 bases between them. CDR1 and CDR2 from the germline V gene are LNHDA and SQIVND (reference sequence).

The V call is TRBV19, the J call TRBJ1-3; D not certain. V was cut by 6 bases and J by 10 bases, with 16 bases left in between. The CDR3 has 13 amino acids. CDR1 and CDR2 (germline): LNHDA, SQIVND (reference sequence). The CDR3 loop reads CASSSRAPGTIYF. CDR3 DNA: TGTGCCAGTAGCAGCCGGGCTCCTGGGACCATATATTTT.

The chain uses TRBV4-2 and TRBJ1-1; D call uncertain. This CDR3 is built from 15 residues. Germline CDR1 reads LGHNA; CDR2 reads YNFKEQ. Trimming pared 0 bases from V and 8 bases from J, leaving 16 bases between. The CDR3 nucleotides are TGTGCCAGCAGCCAAGATTATCGGAGGACGGTAGAAGCTTTCTTT. Amino acid sequence: CASSQDYRRTVEAFF.

This sequence joins TRBV19 and TRBJ1-5, with D uncertain. Germline V gives CDR1 LNHDA, CDR2 SQIVND (reference sequence). The length of the CDR3 is 16 residues. Trimming took off 5 bases at V and 7 bases at J, with 21 bases between the two ends. CDR3 region: CASSRGREGSQQPQHF. The DNA of the CDR3 is TGTGCCAGTAGTCGTGGACGGGAGGGCTCCCAGCAGCCCCAGCATTTT.

The chain links TRBV20-1 to TRBJ2-3; D not resolved. Germline values: CDR1 DFQATT, CDR2 SNEGSKA (reference sequence). V shed 6 bases and J shed 4 bases, with 8 bases lying between them. The CDR3 loop spans 11 amino acids. CDR3 region: CSAKHSDTQYF. The CDR3 coding sequence is TGCAGTGCCAAACATTCAGATACGCAGTATTTT.

This clone was picked up a small number of times. V and J are TRBV6-6 and TRBJ2-4, with D perhaps assigned TRBD1 or TRBD2 (5 bases each). The CDR3 has 16 residues. In germline, CDR1 is MNHNY, CDR2 SVGAGI (reference sequence). V was cut by 3 bases and J by 0 bases, with 12 bases left in between. The CDR3 loop is CASSYEGLGAKNIQYF. In nucleotides, the CDR3 is TGTGCCAGCAGTTATGAGGGGCTGGGAGCCAAAAACATTCAGTACTTC.

The rearrangement links TRBV4-1 to TRBJ1-1, with D unclear. Germline loops: CDR1 MGHRA, CDR2 YSYEKL. The CDR3 totals 12 residues. The V end lost 3 bases, the J end lost 3 bases, and 5 bases lay between the germline ends. Here the CDR3 DNA reads TGCGCCAGCAGCCATGTTGACACTGAAGCTTTCTTT. Translating it yields CASSHVDTEAFF.

V gene TRBV4-3 combines with J gene TRBJ2-3; 13 nucleotides agree with TRBD2. Germline V gives CDR1 LGHNA, CDR2 YSLEER. J gave up 4 bases and V 4 bases, and 5 bases lay outside the gene matches. The CDR3 consists of 16 residues. The CDR3 DNA follows: TGCGCCAGCAGCCTCCGGACTAGCGGGAGCTCAGATACGCAGTATTTT. It specifies CASSLRTSGSSDTQYF.

The rearrangement joins TRBV6-6 to TRBJ2-7; 8 bases agree with TRBD2. The V and J ends lost 2 bases and 6 bases, in that order; junction bases with no gene match: 6. This CDR3 has 14 residues. Germline CDR1 MNHNY, CDR2 SVGAGI (reference sequence). CDR3 nucleotide sequence: TGTGCCAGCAGTTACCCAGGACTAGCTCGCGAGCAGTACTTC. This encodes CASSYPGLAREQYF.

The rearrangement joins TRBV29-1 to TRBJ2-1; D remains ambiguous. Trimming took 4 bases from V and 6 from J, leaving 13 bases between them. CDR3 size: 13 residues. The germline gives CDR1 SQVTM, CDR2 ANQGSEA. The DNA of the CDR3 is TGCAGCGTTGGCGTGTGGAGCCCCAATGAGCAGTTCTTC. The encoded protein is CSVGVWSPNEQFF.

This chain uses TRBV28 with TRBJ2-6; TRBD1 is a possible D gene (6 bases). This CDR3 spans 15 amino acids. Germline V gives CDR1 MDHEN, CDR2 SYDVKM. V lost 5 bases, J lost 1 base, and 9 bases lay in between. The CDR3 loop is CASSPTGSGANVLTF. The CDR3, as DNA: TGTGCCAGCAGTCCTACAGGGTCTGGGGCCAACGTCCTGACTTTC.

This clone has a handful of counts. The rearrangement uses TRBV29-1 and TRBJ1-2; D is unresolved. The V gene lost 0 bases and the J gene lost 3 bases, with 11 bases spanning the gap. The CDR3 totals 14 residues. The germline V gene has CDR1 SQVTM and CDR2 ANQGSEA. Here the CDR3 DNA reads TGCAGCGTTGAAGATAGCACAGTTGACTATGGCTACACCTTC. Translated: CSVEDSTVDYGYTF.

The chain recombines TRBV7-9 with TRBJ2-1, with TRBD2 identical over 9 bases. The germline CDR1 and CDR2 sequences are SEHNR and FQNEAQ (reference sequence). CDR3 length: 16 amino acids. Trimming removed 5 bases from V and 4 bases from J; junction bases left unmatched: 9. As DNA, the CDR3 is TGTGCCAGCAGCAGAGCCGGGACTAGCAGGTACAATGAGCAGTTCTTC. It yields the protein CASSRAGTSRYNEQFF. Full variable domain (rest looked up from reference TRBV7-9 and TRBJ2-1): DTGVSQNPRHKITKRGQNVTFRCDPISEHNRLYWYRQTLGQGPEFLTYFQNEAQLEKSRLLSDRFSAERPKGSFSTLEIQRTEQGDSAMYLCASSRAGTSRYNEQFFGPGTRLTVL.

This clone was seen a single time. This sequence joins TRBV11-2 and TRBJ1-4; 7 bases match TRBD1. This CDR3 spans 14 amino acids. Unmatched junction bases numbered 9, after V lost 3 bases and J lost 11 bases. Germline lookup yields CDR1 SGHAT and CDR2 FQNNGV. The CDR3 protein is CASSFTRGMGKLFF. The CDR3 DNA follows: TGTGCCAGCAGCTTCACCAGGGGGATGGGGAAACTGTTTTTT.